These 5 T cell receptor beta chains share one sample of origin, sequenced in a study of blood T cell repertoires in COVID-19. The repertoire was sequenced with immunoSEQ multiplex PCR; TCRdb's copy has only in-frame clones and lacks some. The table includes hundreds of thousands of clones, around 87% detected once. What was sequenced was peripheral blood. The receptors stem from a woman between 50 and 59 years old who had recovered from COVID-19.

The chain carries TRBV7-4 and TRBJ1-4; D uncertain. This CDR3 contains 14 residues. V gave up 1 base and J gave up 9 bases, with 12 bases separating them. CDR1 SGHVT and CDR2 SQSDAQ come from the germline V gene. The CDR3 spells CASSLGELPQKLFF. The DNA for the CDR3 is TGTGCCAGCAGCTTAGGGGAGCTTCCTCAAAAACTGTTTTTT.

The chain links TRBV6-5 to TRBJ1-3; D is perhaps TRBD1 (5 bases). V was clipped by 0 bases and J by 2 bases, with 8 bases between them. The CDR3 extends over 15 amino acids. CDR1 and CDR2 (germline): MNHEY, SVGAGI. The CDR3 DNA follows: TGTGCCAGCAGTTACTCGGCAGGGACTGGAAACACCATATATTTT. Translated, it gives CASSYSAGTGNTIYF.

The chain employs TRBV29-1 and TRBJ2-5; tentatively, D is TRBD1 (5 bases). The V end was cut by 7 bases, the J end by 1 base, with 10 bases between. This CDR3 contains 12 residues. In germline, CDR1 is SQVTM, CDR2 ANQGSEA. The chain's CDR3 is CSDRQTQETQYF. CDR3 coding DNA: TGCAGCGATCGACAGACCCAAGAGACCCAGTACTTC.

This clone was seen just once. The chain recombines TRBV27 with TRBJ2-1, with 7 nucleotides matching TRBD2. Germline V lookup: CDR1 MNHEY, CDR2 SMNVEV (reference sequence). Losses at the gene ends were 6 bases for V and 7 bases for J; bases not matched to a gene: 3. The CDR3 length is 12 residues. DNA of the CDR3: TGTGCCAGCAGACTGGGGGGGAATGAGCAGTTCTTC. This codes for CASRLGGNEQFF.

The chain combines TRBV27 with TRBJ2-7; 7 bases align to TRBD2. The CDR3 covers 17 residues. Trimming cost V 7 bases and J 3 bases; bases outside gene matches: 18. The germline gives CDR1 MNHEY, CDR2 SMNVEV (reference sequence). The chain's CDR3 is CASTRGFPGVGNYEQYF. The CDR3 region has the DNA TGTGCCAGCACGCGGGGGTTTCCGGGGGTCGGGAACTACGAGCAGTACTTC.